What follows are 18 T cell receptor beta chains derived from one specimen sequenced in a study of response to subunit inactivated influenza vaccine. TCRdb processed the RT-PCR reads anew with MiXCR; each CDR3 protein has one entry. The sample comprises hundreds of thousands of distinct CDR3 sequences, about a sixth of which are singletons, and about 9.9% rests with the top ten. The specimen was PBMCs from blood, collected 11 to 12 days after vaccination. The receptors derive from a man between 45 and 60 years old who received an inactivated influenza vaccine.

This clonotype was counted only a few times. This sequence joins TRBV20-1 and TRBJ2-1, with TRBD2 matching 13 bases. The CDR3 loop spans 19 amino acids. Germline values: CDR1 DFQATT, CDR2 SNEGSKA (reference sequence). V lost 6 bases, J lost 3 bases, and 17 bases stayed unmatched. The CDR3: CSAEIPGLAGPGGYNEQFF. In DNA form, the CDR3 reads TGCAGTGCCGAAATCCCGGGACTAGCGGGGCCGGGGGGCTACAATGAGCAGTTCTTC.

This clonotype was picked up a small number of times. The chain uses TRBV19 and TRBJ2-1; 14 bases are a match to TRBD2. Trimming at V came to 5 bases and at J to 8 bases, leaving 11 bases not matched to a gene. Looked up from germline, CDR1 is LNHDA and CDR2 is SQIVND (reference sequence). CDR3 length: 17 residues. The CDR3 DNA follows: TGTGCCAGTAGTCCCCGACTAGCGGGAGGGTACGGGGATGAGCAGTTCTTC. Translated, it gives CASSPRLAGGYGDEQFF.

The chain has TRBV11-2 and TRBJ1-6; D is ambiguous. CDR1 is SGHAT and CDR2 is FQNNGV in the germline V gene. V was cut by 5 bases and J by 8 bases, with 10 bases left in between. The CDR3 is made up of 13 amino acids. The CDR3 loop is CASSPTRYSPLHF. The CDR3 DNA is TGTGCCAGCAGCCCGACGAGATATTCACCCCTCCACTTT.

This clonotype was seen many times. CDR3 in amino acids: CSAKGQGGAHEQYF. The CDR3 DNA reads TGCAGTGCTAAAGGACAGGGCGGGGCCCACGAGCAGTACTTC. The chain employs TRBV20-1 and TRBJ2-7; TRBD1 matches 8 bases. J gave up 5 bases and V 4 bases, and 10 bases lay outside the gene matches. The germline V gene has CDR1 DFQATT and CDR2 SNEGSKA (reference sequence). The CDR3 totals 14 residues.

In its sample, this clonotype was seen a few times. The chain uses TRBV20-1 and TRBJ1-5; 7 nucleotides align to TRBD1. The CDR3 contains 13 residues. From germline, CDR1 is DFQATT and CDR2 SNEGSKA (reference sequence). V dropped 2 bases and J dropped 4; count of bases not matched to a gene: 2. This chain's CDR3 is CSARPGQNQPQHF. CDR3 DNA sequence: TGCAGTGCTAGACCGGGACAGAATCAGCCCCAGCATTTT.

Only a few counts were recorded for this clonotype. The chain joins TRBV21-1 to TRBJ2-3. TRBV21-1 is annotated as a pseudogene. CDR3 length: 12 residues. The CDR3 region is CASSKVADTQYF. CDR3 in DNA: TGTGCCAGCAGCAAAGTCGCAGATACGCAGTATTTT.

This clonotype was seen a few times. V is TRBV7-2 and J is TRBJ2-7; no clear D. The CDR3 is 15 residues long. The ends were cut back, 1 base at V and 0 bases at J, with 10 bases in the middle. Germline-derived CDR1 and CDR2 are SGHTA and FQGNSA. Here the CDR3 reads CASSLVAPPSYEQYF. The CDR3 DNA follows: TGTGCCAGCAGCTTAGTCGCGCCCCCCTCCTACGAGCAGTACTTC.

This clonotype came up many times. The genes are TRBV3-1 and TRBJ2-5; TRBD1 agrees at 10 bases. The CDR3 covers 15 residues. The junction had 7 bases not matched to a gene; V was cut back by 4 bases and J by 5 bases. Per the germline V gene, CDR1 is LGHDT and CDR2 is YNNKEL (reference sequence). The CDR3 protein is CASSRPLTGGETQYF. The CDR3 coding sequence is TGTGCCAGCAGCCGCCCTTTGACAGGGGGCGAGACCCAGTACTTC.

The rearrangement uses TRBV28 and TRBJ2-1; 8 bases agree with TRBD1. CDR1 and CDR2 from the germline V gene are MDHEN and SYDVKM. The trim removed 2 bases at V and 4 bases at J, leaving 16 bases unmatched. The CDR3 loop spans 19 amino acids. CDR3 DNA: TGTGCCAGCAGTTTAGTAAAAGAGGCCCAGGGGGCAGGGTACAATGAGCAGTTCTTC. Residues: CASSLVKEAQGAGYNEQFF.

This clonotype occurred a few times. The chain has TRBV6-1 and TRBJ2-2, with D possibly TRBD1 on 5 matching bases. Trimming pared 2 bases from V and 4 bases from J, leaving 14 bases between. CDR3 size: 16 residues. Germline loops: CDR1 MNHNS, CDR2 SASEGT. Here the CDR3 reads CASSETPGRITGELFF. The DNA for the CDR3 is TGTGCCAGCAGTGAAACACCAGGGCGGATCACCGGGGAGCTGTTTTTT.

With respect to this clonotype: A much larger clonotype is one base distant, so this may be a read error. The chain links TRBV29-1 to TRBJ2-5, with 10 positions matching TRBD1. Germline V gene lookup returns CDR1 SQVTM and CDR2 ANQGSEA. CDR3 size: 12 residues. V shed 7 bases and J 5 bases; nucleotides not matched to a gene: 4. In DNA, the CDR3 is TGCAGCGGTGGACAGGGGGTCGAGACCCAGTACTTC. Translation gives CSGGQGVETQYF.

CDR3 sequence reads: CSAPRTGGIYNEQFF. The CDR3 coding sequence is TGCAGTGCCCCACGGACAGGGGGAATCTACAATGAGCAGTTCTTC. This chain uses TRBV20-1 with TRBJ2-1; 10 nucleotides match TRBD1. Germline values: CDR1 DFQATT, CDR2 SNEGSKA (reference sequence). There are 15 residues in the CDR3. V lost 6 bases, J lost 3 bases, and 8 bases stayed unmatched.

This clonotype has a single count. The junction shows a germline mismatch at one end, possibly a read error. The chain is built from TRBV20-1 and TRBJ2-7, with 10 bases lining up with TRBD2. The CDR3 runs 15 residues. Per the germline V gene, CDR1 is DFQATT and CDR2 is SNEGSKA (reference sequence). CDR3 in amino acids: CCASPISGGPYEQYF. Written as DNA, the CDR3 is TGCTGTGCTAGCCCGATTAGCGGGGGGCCCTACGAGCAGTACTTC.

The chain links TRBV7-2 to TRBJ2-7, with D possibly being TRBD1 (6 bases). The CDR3 runs 12 residues. Between the trimmed V and J ends, which lost 6 bases and 2 bases, there was a span of 8 bases. Germline values: CDR1 SGHTA, CDR2 FQGNSA. The CDR3 sequence: CASRGHPYEQYF. DNA for the CDR3: TGTGCCAGCAGGGGACACCCCTACGAGCAGTACTTC.

The rearrangement uses TRBV12-3 or TRBV12-4 and TRBJ2-5; no reliable D call. This CDR3 has 14 amino acids. V lost 1 base, J lost 5 bases, and 11 bases lay in between. CDR3: CASSLGGVGETQYF. The CDR3, as DNA: TGTGCCAGCAGTTTAGGTGGGGTTGGGGAGACCCAGTACTTC.

The sample holds a few counts of this clonotype. The chain links TRBV4-3 to TRBJ2-7; 9 bases fit TRBD1. CDR3 size: 16 residues. The germline V gene has CDR1 LGHNA and CDR2 YSLEER. V dropped 0 bases and J dropped 5; count of bases not matched to a gene: 8. CDR3: CASSQDLRDRENEQYF. The CDR3 DNA reads TGCGCCAGCAGCCAAGACCTCCGGGACAGGGAGAACGAGCAGTACTTC.

This clonotype was counted between two and nine times. The chain couples TRBV7-6 to TRBJ2-1, with D maybe TRBD2 (6 bases). The germline V gene has CDR1 SGHVS and CDR2 FNYEAQ. The ends were cut back, 5 bases at V and 5 bases at J, with 13 bases in the middle. The CDR3 sequence is 14 residues long. The CDR3 DNA reads TGTGCCAGCAGCCGCGGGACGGTTAACAATGAGCAGTTCTTC. Its translation is CASSRGTVNNEQFF.

The chain carries TRBV29-1 and TRBJ2-1, with D tentatively TRBD1 or TRBD2 (5 bases each). Germline values: CDR1 SQVTM, CDR2 ANQGSEA. The CDR3 spans 16 residues. Trimming cost V 5 bases and J 7 bases, with 24 bases left between them. CDR3 residues: CSVIPRRGQTLNEQFF. CDR3 DNA sequence: TGCAGCGTTATCCCCCGCCGGGGCCAAACGTTGAATGAGCAGTTCTTC.